This TCR beta chain was sequenced during a study of radiotherapy plus CTLA-4 blockade in lung cancer. Study information: Objective responses were seen in around 20% of patients, disease control in approximately 30%.

Germline CDR1 and CDR2: SGHKS and YYEKEE (reference sequence). This CDR3 is 13 amino acids long. Trimming pared 4 bases from V and 7 bases from J, leaving 15 bases between. The protocol was immunoSEQ multiplex PCR, while the TCRdb copy is restricted to in-frame clones and leaves out a portion. The table includes about 70,000 clones, about 80% detected once. As regards this clone: Its target is unknown.

Study observations and caveats: TCR clones of tumor origin grew in blood after radiotherapy plus ipilimumab. Reported findings show early blood T cell clone dynamics, with interferon-beta, best predicted response.

Focal radiation was given together with CTLA-4 blockade (ipilimumab) to patients with chemo-refractory metastatic non-small-cell lung cancer. The sequenced sample was peripheral blood, obtained from a patient treated with radiotherapy plus ipilimumab. The clonotype originates from a human donor with non-small cell lung cancer who had a complete response to radiotherapy plus ipilimumab. This sequence joins TRBV5-5 and TRBJ2-7, with a weak D call TRBD2 (5 bases). The CDR3: CASSPRAPGEQYV. CDR3 nucleotide sequence: TGTGCCAGCAGCCCCCGGGCCCCGGGGGAGCAGTACGTC.